A selection of T cell receptor beta chains follows, all from one sample in a study of T-cell reconstitution after alpha-beta-depleted transplantation in children. Via MiXCR, TCRdb re-called the PCR reads, giving one row per CDR3 protein. The sample has about 610,000 distinct CDR3 sequences; roughly 10% are singletons. Sequences were derived from PBMCs from the stem cell graft donor, sampled from the stem cell graft. These receptors came from a human donor who donated a stem cell graft to a child with acute myeloid leukemia. The CDR3 runs from the conserved cysteine through the conserved F or W. The order of the fields is J gene, V gene, clone size, D gene, CDR3 DNA, CDR3 protein. A D gene is named only where the DNA matches it firmly. Only part of the rows carry a size: once, few, many, or a class if the clone is expanded.

>TRBJ2-1|TRBV20-1|many|NA
TGCAGTGCTGAAACGGGACTCAGGGGCAATGAGCAGTTCTTC
CSAETGLRGNEQFF
>TRBJ2-1|TRBV29-1|many|NA
TGCAGCGCCAATAGCGTGTCCTACAATGAGCAGTTCTTC
CSANSVSYNEQFF
>TRBJ1-1|TRBV20-1|NA|TRBD1
TGCAGTGCTAGGTTAGGGGGCGCCGGGAACACTGAAGCTTTCTTT
CSARLGGAGNTEAFF
>TRBJ2-7|TRBV24-1|NA|TRBD1
TGTGCCACCAGTGACCCCGCAGGACAGGGCCCCGACGAGCAGTACTTC
CATSDPAGQGPDEQYF
>TRBJ2-7|TRBV7-8|few|TRBD2
TGTGCCAGCAGCTTAGGGTTCTTGGGGACTAGCGGGTTCTACGAGCAGTACTTC
CASSLGFLGTSGFYEQYF
>TRBJ2-1|TRBV29-1|many|NA
TGCAGCGTCCGACTAGTCCGGGAGCAGTTCTTC
CSVRLVREQFF
>TRBJ2-3|TRBV29-1|few|NA
TGCAGCGTTGAGGCTGTAGCAGATACGCAGTATTTT
CSVEAVADTQYF
>TRBJ2-6|TRBV7-2|NA|NA
TGTGCCAGCAGCTTAGGGTACTCTGGGGCCAACGTCCTGACTTTC
CASSLGYSGANVLTF
>TRBJ1-1|TRBV4-3|NA|TRBD1
TGCGCCAGCAGCCAAGACGACAGGGTGACTGAAGCTTTCTTT
CASSQDDRVTEAFF
>TRBJ2-5|TRBV29-1|NA|TRBD2
TGCAGCGTTGTCGGCGGGGGGTCAGGCGGACCCCAAGAGACCCAGTACTTC
CSVVGGGSGGPQETQYF
>TRBJ2-1|TRBV20-1|few|TRBD2
TGCAGTGCTAGAGCGGTTAGCGGGAGAAGTAATGAGCAGTTCTTC
CSARAVSGRSNEQFF
>TRBJ2-4|TRBV12-3/TRBV12-4|few|NA
TGTGCCAGCAGTTCCCTCAACATTCAGTACTTC
CASSSLNIQYF
>TRBJ1-1|TRBV6-2/TRBV6-3|many|NA
TGTGCCAGCAGTTCCCGGGCAGGGGAGGCTTTCTTT
CASSSRAGEAFF
>TRBJ2-7|TRBV28|NA|TRBD1
TGTGCCAGCAGCAGTCCGGGACAGGGAATTTACGAGCAGTACTTC
CASSSPGQGIYEQYF
>TRBJ1-1|TRBV12-3/TRBV12-4|many|NA
TGTGCCAGCAGTTTGGGCTCGTTTACCGCTGAAGCTTTCTTT
CASSLGSFTAEAFF
>TRBJ1-1|TRBV29-1|many|NA
TGCAGCGTTGTCGGCGGGGTCACTGAAGCTTTCTTT
CSVVGGVTEAFF
>TRBJ2-1|TRBV29-1|NA|NA
TGCAGCGTTACGACCCAGACCCCCTACAATGAGCAGTTCTTC
CSVTTQTPYNEQFF
>TRBJ1-3|TRBV7-6|NA|NA
TGTGCCAGCAGCTTAGCGGCGGGGGCCTCTGGAAACACCATATATTTT
CASSLAAGASGNTIYF
>TRBJ2-3|TRBV7-3|few|TRBD2
TGTGCCAGCAGCCCTGGGACTAGCGGGGGGACTTTCACAGATACGCAGTATTTT
CASSPGTSGGTFTDTQYF
>TRBJ2-1|TRBV6-2/TRBV6-3|few|TRBD1
TGTGCCAGCAGCCCCGGGACAGGGGGCAATGAGCAGTTCTTC
CASSPGTGGNEQFF
>TRBJ2-1|TRBV11-1|NA|NA
TGTGCCAGCAACATCCCTCGGCTGGAGAGCTCCGGGGACAATGAGCAGTTCTTC
CASNIPRLESSGDNEQFF
>TRBJ2-5|TRBV20-1|NA|TRBD2
TGCAGTGCTAGACGGACTAGCATCGACCAAGAGACCCAGTACTTC
CSARRTSIDQETQYF
>TRBJ2-7|TRBV5-1|few|TRBD2
TGCGCCAGCAGCTCGGGACTAGCGGGAGGCCTGACCTACGAGCAGTACTTC
CASSSGLAGGLTYEQYF
>TRBJ2-5|TRBV12-3/TRBV12-4|few|TRBD1
TGTGCCAGCAGCGGAGGCTCCGGGACAGGGAATGGGGAGACCCAGTACTTC
CASSGGSGTGNGETQYF
>TRBJ1-2|TRBV20-1|few|NA
TGCAGTGCACTGACCCCGGCAGCCTATGGCTACACCTTC
CSALTPAAYGYTF
>TRBJ2-2|TRBV29-1|NA|NA
TGCAGCGTTTGGGCTAGGTCTAAGGGTGCCGGGGAGCTGTTTTTT
CSVWARSKGAGELFF
>TRBJ2-2|TRBV5-6|NA|NA
TGTGCCAGCAGCCCCGGGCCCGCAGGGGTAAGGGGAGCCGGGGAGCTGTTTTTT
CASSPGPAGVRGAGELFF
>TRBJ2-2|TRBV6-2/TRBV6-3|NA|NA
TGTGCCAGCAGTTCCTTACCCCAAAGACACCTTACCCGTCCCCGGGAGCTGTTTTTT
CASSSLPQRHLTRPRELFF
>TRBJ2-3|TRBV7-7|NA|NA
TGTGCTAGCAGCCCCCGGCCGGGCACAGATACGCAGTATTTT
CASSPRPGTDTQYF
>TRBJ2-7|TRBV20-1|NA|TRBD2
TGCAGTGCTAAGGGACTAGCGGGGATCTCCTACGAGCAGTACTTC
CSAKGLAGISYEQYF
>TRBJ1-2|TRBV5-6|NA|NA
TGTGCCAGCAGCCCCCCGGGGGGCAGCTATGGCTACACCTTC
CASSPPGGSYGYTF
>TRBJ1-2|TRBV6-2/TRBV6-3|NA|NA
TGTGCCAGCAGTTATATCAGTGGCTACACCTTC
CASSYISGYTF
>TRBJ1-1|TRBV7-8|NA|NA
TGTGCCAGCAGCGCACAAGGGGGGCGCACTGAAGCTTTCTTT
CASSAQGGRTEAFF
>TRBJ2-2|TRBV6-2/TRBV6-3|many|TRBD2
TGTGCCAGCAGGCAGCAGGGAGGGAGGAACACCGGGGAGCTGTTTTTT
CASRQQGGRNTGELFF
>TRBJ2-3|TRBV6-5|NA|TRBD2
TGTGCCACCGTATCAACGGCGGGAGGGCAGTATTTT
CATVSTAGGQYF
>TRBJ2-3|TRBV12-3/TRBV12-4|many|TRBD2
TGTGCCAGCAGTTTAGTGCTAGCGGGAGACACAGATACGCAGTATTTT
CASSLVLAGDTDTQYF
>TRBJ2-3|TRBV5-1|many|TRBD2
TGCGCCAGCAGCTCAGTGACTAGCGGGCTGGCAGATACGCAGTATTTT
CASSSVTSGLADTQYF
>TRBJ1-5|TRBV7-2|many|NA
TGTGCCAGCAGCTTATCTAGCGGGTTTAGCAATCAGCCCCAGCATTTT
CASSLSSGFSNQPQHF
>TRBJ2-7|TRBV12-3/TRBV12-4|NA|NA
TGTGCCAGCAGTGGGCTCGTAGCGGAATACTACGAGCAGTACTTC
CASSGLVAEYYEQYF
>TRBJ2-3|TRBV12-3/TRBV12-4|few|TRBD2
TGTGCCAGCAGTTTTATGAGCGGGAGGGGCACAGATACGCAGTATTTT
CASSFMSGRGTDTQYF